The 10 T cell receptor beta chains given below trace back to one sample, sequenced in a study of T cell clonality in common variable immunodeficiency. Sequencing was performed with immunoSEQ multiplex PCR; in TCRdb, only in-frame clones are kept and a portion is missing. The data show about 28,000 clones, with none appearing a single time. The sample consisted of peripheral blood mononuclear cells. The receptor set was obtained from a person aged 18 to 70 in good health.

This clone occurred a few times. The CDR3 bases that were read are TGTGCCAGCAGCTTAGAAGAGTCAGACTATGGC. The encoded protein is CASSLEESDYG. The CDR3 in its entirety is CASSLEESDYGYTF. The gene calls are TRBV7-9 and TRBJ1-2, with D unclear. The missing CDR3 end, 3 residues past where the read stops, is filled in from the germline J gene. This CDR3 is 14 amino acids long. Looked up from germline, CDR1 is SEHNR and CDR2 is FQNEAQ (reference sequence). V lost 1 base and J 3 bases, leaving 9 bases between the germline ends.

This clone has ten or more counts. With the read ending 3 residues before the CDR3 end, the germline J gene is used to fill in that end. The V and J genes are TRBV7-9 and TRBJ2-3, with a tentative D call TRBD2 (7 bases). In germline, CDR1 is SEHNR, CDR2 FQNEAQ (reference sequence). Trimming removed 1 base at V and 6 bases at J, with 14 bases between. There are 15 residues in the CDR3. The DNA read from the CDR3 is TGTGCCAGCAGCTTAGTTCGGGGGGCCGGCGATACG. Residues: CASSLVRGAGDT. Given in full, the CDR3 is CASSLVRGAGDTQYF.

This clone was seen a handful of times. From the germline J gene comes the end of the CDR3, since the read stops 3 residues before it. This chain links TRBV13 with TRBJ2-2, with D unresolved. CDR3 length: 13 amino acids. From germline, CDR1 is PRHDT and CDR2 FYEKMQ (reference sequence). CDR3 amino acids: CASSRVPNEKLFF. The covered CDR3 bases are TGTGCCAGCAGCCGTGTCCCTAATGAAAAG.

This clone was counted many times. The sequence runs out 3 residues before the end of the CDR3; the remainder is reconstructed from the germline J gene. The rearrangement links TRBV15 to TRBJ2-3; 11 bases map to TRBD1. This CDR3 region has 16 residues. The V gene's germline CDR1 is LNHNV and CDR2 YYDKDF (reference sequence). Trimming at V came to 3 bases and at J to 2 bases, leaving 4 bases not matched to a gene. The CDR3 reads CATSRGQGEHTDTQYF. The sequenced part of the CDR3 DNA is TGTGCCACCAGCAGGGGACAGGGGGAACACACAGATACG.

Regarding this clone: From the germline J gene comes the end of the CDR3, since the read stops 3 residues before it. The genes are TRBV7-6 and TRBJ1-2; D not resolved. Germline values: CDR1 SGHVS, CDR2 FNYEAQ. The CDR3 covers 15 residues. The CDR3 sequence: CASSLGLGRADTYTF. The CDR3 DNA, read in part, is TGTGCCAGCAGCCTCGGACTCGGACGTGCAGATACC.

This clone was seen ten or more times. The CDR3 end lies 3 residues beyond the end of the read and is filled in from the germline J gene. The chain uses TRBV7-2 and TRBJ2-3; no reliable D call. Germline lookup yields CDR1 SGHTA and CDR2 FQGNSA. Trimming left V 5 bases short and J 6 bases short, with 15 bases between. The CDR3 is 14 amino acids. The CDR3 loop is CASSPTSPMDTQYF. CDR3 DNA (partial): TGTGCCAGCAGCCCGACTTCCCCCATGGATACG.

This clone was observed at least ten times. The CDR3 end is not reached by the read, which stops 3 residues before it; the germline J gene fills it in. The rearrangement uses TRBV7-9 and TRBJ2-1; TRBD2 aligns across 7 bases. Germline trimming cut 5 bases from V and 9 bases from J; bases unmatched to any gene: 7. The CDR3 has 13 amino acids. The germline CDR1 and CDR2 sequences are SEHNR and FQNEAQ (reference sequence). Here the CDR3 reads CASSLGTIGEQFF. The part of the CDR3 DNA that was read is TGTGCCAGCAGCCTTGGGACTATAGGTGAG.

The sample holds many counts of this clone. The CDR3 end is not reached by the read, which stops 3 residues before it; the germline J gene fills it in. The J gene is TRBJ2-1, the V gene TRBV7-8; 11 nucleotides align to TRBD2. Trimming took 1 base from V and 7 from J; bases not matched to a gene: 12. Germline V lookup: CDR1 SGHVS, CDR2 FQNEAQ. The CDR3 covers 18 residues. The CDR3 here is CASSLVPTSGGQGNEQFF. Partial CDR3 DNA: TGTGCCAGCAGCTTAGTTCCCACTAGCGGGGGCCAAGGGAATGAG.

This clone was detected ten times or more. The read stops 3 residues short of the end of the CDR3; the missing end is completed from the germline J gene. The chain couples TRBV18 to TRBJ2-5, with TRBD2 as a possible D gene (5 bases). Germline values: CDR1 KGHSH, CDR2 LQKENI. This CDR3 region has 15 residues. V was shortened by 2 bases and J by 2 bases, with 12 bases between the two germline ends. The CDR3 loop reads CASSPLLRGQETQYF. The CDR3 bases that were read are TGTGCCAGCTCACCATTGCTTCGGGGTCAAGAGACC. The variable domain in full, completed from reference TRBV18 and TRBJ2-5, reads NAGVMQNPRHLVRRRGQEARLRCSPMKGHSHVYWYRQLPEEGLKFMVYLQKENIIDESGMPKERFSAEFPKEGPSILRIQQVVRGDSAAYFCASSPLLRGQETQYFGPGTRLLVL.

This clone has at least ten counts. The CDR3 end lies 3 residues beyond the end of the read and is filled in from the germline J gene. The rearrangement uses TRBV4-1 and TRBJ1-1; tentatively, D is TRBD1 (6 bases). With 2 bases removed from V and 4 bases from J, the gap between germline ends came to 11 bases. The CDR3 consists of 14 residues. Germline values: CDR1 MGHRA, CDR2 YSYEKL. CDR3 loop: CASSQTGLGTEAFF. The covered CDR3 bases are TGCGCCAGCAGCCAAACAGGGTTGGGCACTGAA.